The rows below give T cell receptor beta chains drawn from one sample of a study of blood T cell repertoires in COVID-19. Repertoires were generated with immunoSEQ multiplex PCR, while TCRdb's copy carries only in-frame clones and drops some. The repertoire holds a few hundred thousand clones, with 85% as singletons. Sequencing was performed on peripheral blood. These receptors all stem from a young woman with acute or convalescent COVID-19. CDR3s include the opening cysteine and the closing phenylalanine or tryptophan. Fields, in order: D gene, V gene, J gene, clone size, CDR3 protein, CDR3 DNA. The D gene is left open where the match is weak. Rows may omit the clone size; those that give it use once, few, many or a size class.

>-|TRBV5-1|TRBJ1-4|-
CASSLTGLYEKLFF
TGCGCCAGCAGCTTGACAGGGTTATATGAAAAACTGTTTTTT
>-|TRBV29-1|TRBJ2-3|-
CSVEDPSGSTDTQYF
TGCAGCGTTGAAGATCCGTCCGGGAGCACAGATACGCAGTATTTT
>-|TRBV2|TRBJ2-5|once
CASSPDRKETQYF
TGTGCCAGCAGCCCAGACAGGAAGGAGACCCAGTACTTC
>TRBD1|TRBV2|TRBJ1-1|-
CASSDRGQGTEAFF
TGTGCCAGCAGTGATAGGGGGCAGGGCACTGAAGCTTTCTTT
>TRBD1|TRBV2|TRBJ1-2|-
CASTRDRANYGYTF
TGTGCCAGCACCCGGGACAGGGCTAACTATGGCTACACCTTC
>-|TRBV7-3|TRBJ1-6|few
CASSPEGGESPLHF
TGTGCCAGCAGCCCCGAAGGAGGGGAGTCACCCCTCCACTTT
>-|TRBV6-6|TRBJ2-3|-
CASSYPGDTQYF
TGTGCCAGCAGTTACCCGGGAGATACGCAGTATTTT
>-|TRBV30|TRBJ1-6|once
CAWSVPHFGSPLHF
TGTGCCTGGAGTGTACCGCACTTCGGTTCACCCCTCCACTTT
>-|TRBV18|TRBJ1-2|once
CASSPSAGTRPGSGYTF
TGTGCCAGCTCTCCTTCCGCCGGGACAAGGCCTGGGAGTGGCTACACCTTC
>-|TRBV30|TRBJ1-4|-
CAWQPGGGSEEKLFF
TGTGCCTGGCAACCCGGTGGAGGATCAGAGGAAAAACTGTTTTTT
>-|TRBV5-1|TRBJ1-1|-
CASSLSQGKAFF
TGCGCCAGCAGCTTGAGCCAGGGAAAAGCTTTCTTT
>-|TRBV28|TRBJ2-6|-
CASSSGEAGANVLTF
TGTGCCAGCAGTTCAGGGGAAGCTGGGGCCAACGTCCTGACTTTC
>-|TRBV7-8|TRBJ1-4|-
CASSLVGGEQNEKLFF
TGTGCCAGCAGCTTAGTTGGGGGCGAACAAAATGAAAAACTGTTTTTT
>TRBD1|TRBV28|TRBJ1-6|-
CASSLWVGQGGNSPLHF
TGTGCCAGCAGTTTATGGGTAGGACAGGGGGGTAATTCACCCCTCCACTTT
>-|TRBV9|TRBJ2-5|-
CASSSRAGETQYF
TGTGCCAGCAGCTCGCGCGCGGGAGAGACCCAGTACTTC
>-|TRBV28|TRBJ1-5|-
CASSLRESNQPQHF
TGTGCCAGCAGTTTAAGGGAGAGCAATCAGCCCCAGCATTTT
>TRBD2|TRBV10-1|TRBJ2-3|-
CASSELPGLAGGTQYF
TGCGCCAGCAGTGAGTTACCGGGACTAGCGGGTGGTACGCAGTATTTT
>-|TRBV28|TRBJ1-3|-
CASSTGWSSGNTIYF
TGTGCCAGCAGTACAGGGTGGTCATCTGGAAACACCATATATTTT
>TRBD1|TRBV19|TRBJ2-7|few
CASSPTLDRVEQYF
TGTGCCAGTAGTCCCACACTCGACAGGGTCGAGCAGTACTTC
>-|TRBV4-2|TRBJ2-3|-
CASSQDLFQGGEDTQYF
TGTGCCAGCAGCCAAGATCTCTTTCAGGGGGGCGAGGATACGCAGTATTTT
>-|TRBV9|TRBJ1-3|-
CASSTPLGGVHSGNTIYF
TGTGCCAGCAGCACACCATTAGGGGGTGTCCACTCTGGAAACACCATATATTTT
>TRBD1|TRBV9|TRBJ1-5|-
CASSVRDRGKFNQPQHF
TGTGCCAGCAGCGTCCGGGACAGGGGGAAGTTCAATCAGCCCCAGCATTTT
>-|TRBV6-5|TRBJ2-7|-
CASLAPGFYEQYF
TGTGCCAGCTTGGCGCCGGGTTTCTACGAGCAGTACTTC
>TRBD2|TRBV19|TRBJ2-7|-
CATLPGEGGEQYF
TGTGCCACCCTGCCTGGGGAGGGAGGCGAGCAGTACTTC
>-|TRBV19|TRBJ1-2|once
CASSLFREQNYGYTF
TGTGCCAGTAGTCTCTTCCGGGAACAGAACTATGGCTACACCTTC
>-|TRBV4-1|TRBJ2-1|-
CASSPQHRDSYNEQFF
TGCGCCAGCAGCCCACAACACCGGGACTCCTACAATGAGCAGTTCTTC
>TRBD1|TRBV6-6|TRBJ1-1|-
CASSRQDRSTTEAFF
TGTGCCAGCAGTCGACAGGACAGGTCCACCACTGAAGCTTTCTTT
>TRBD2|TRBV4-2|TRBJ2-1|-
CASSGTSGISSYNEQFF
TGTGCCAGCAGCGGGACTAGCGGAATTTCCTCCTACAATGAGCAGTTCTTC
>TRBD1|TRBV10-3|TRBJ2-7|-
CAISGRDRGYEQYF
TGTGCCATCAGTGGCCGGGACAGGGGCTACGAGCAGTACTTC
>TRBD2|TRBV24-1|TRBJ2-2|-
CATEGRSLAVNTGELFF
TGTGCCACCGAGGGAAGGAGTCTAGCGGTTAACACCGGGGAGCTGTTTTTT
>-|TRBV2|TRBJ2-3|-
CASRRGDPQDTQYF
TGTGCCAGCAGACGCGGAGACCCGCAAGATACGCAGTATTTT
>TRBD1|TRBV28|TRBJ1-5|-
CAGRTGYNQPQHF
TGTGCCGGCCGGACAGGTTACAATCAGCCCCAGCATTTT
>TRBD1|TRBV6-5|TRBJ2-2|once
CATGTGNTGELFF
TGTGCCACCGGGACAGGGAACACCGGGGAGCTGTTTTTT
>TRBD1|TRBV7-9|TRBJ1-4|-
CASSPQGRNEKLFF
TGTGCCAGCAGCCCACAGGGGAGAAATGAAAAACTGTTTTTT
>TRBD1|TRBV5-1|TRBJ1-2|-
CASTTGGENYGYTF
TGCGCCAGCACCACAGGGGGCGAGAACTATGGCTACACCTTC
>-|TRBV6-5|TRBJ1-3|-
CASRPEGRNTIYF
TGTGCCAGCAGGCCGGAGGGTCGAAACACCATATATTTT
>-|TRBV27|TRBJ2-1|once
CASTQQGSITREQFF
TGTGCCAGCACCCAGCAGGGGTCCATCACCCGGGAGCAGTTCTTC
>-|TRBV30|TRBJ1-1|-
CAWSARTGSFLNTEAFF
TGTGCCTGGAGTGCGCGGACGGGGAGTTTTCTGAACACTGAAGCTTTCTTT
>TRBD2|TRBV4-2|TRBJ2-5|-
CASSQGGFRLAGTDETQYF
TGTGCCAGCAGCCAAGGTGGGTTTCGGCTAGCGGGGACTGATGAGACCCAGTACTTC
>-|TRBV7-2|TRBJ1-5|-
CASSLGTLERQPQHF
TGTGCCAGCAGCTTAGGAACCCTCGAGAGGCAGCCCCAGCATTTT
>TRBD1|TRBV2|TRBJ2-7|-
CASRMTGSSYEQYF
TGTGCCAGCAGAATGACAGGGAGCTCCTACGAGCAGTACTTC
>TRBD1|TRBV5-1|TRBJ2-7|-
CASRRTGEGEQYF
TGCGCCAGCAGACGGACAGGGGAAGGGGAGCAGTACTTC
>-|TRBV5-1|TRBJ1-1|-
CASSLDGMNTEAFF
TGCGCCAGCAGCCTGGACGGGATGAACACTGAAGCTTTCTTT
>-|TRBV7-9|TRBJ2-7|-
CASSLTAGGGALGYEQYF
TGTGCCAGCAGCTTGACGGCCGGCGGAGGGGCCCTCGGCTACGAGCAGTACTTC
>-|TRBV3-1/TRBV3-2|TRBJ1-1|-
CASSQKFRFNTEAFF
TGTGCCAGCAGCCAAAAGTTCAGGTTTAACACTGAAGCTTTCTTT
>TRBD1|TRBV28|TRBJ2-7|-
CASSSFGTGPYEQYF
TGTGCCAGCAGTTCCTTCGGGACAGGGCCCTACGAGCAGTACTTC
>-|TRBV27|TRBJ1-1|-
CASGFGGNTEAFF
TGTGCCAGCGGGTTCGGAGGGAACACTGAAGCTTTCTTT
>-|TRBV19|TRBJ1-3|once
CASRWTAYSGNTIYF
TGTGCCAGTAGGTGGACAGCTTACTCTGGAAACACCATATATTTT
>TRBD2|TRBV4-1|TRBJ2-3|-
CASSQDRRGAWDTQYF
TGCGCCAGCAGCCAAGATCGGCGGGGGGCTTGGGATACGCAGTATTTT
>-|TRBV28|TRBJ2-7|-
CASGGRTVYEQYF
TGTGCCAGCGGCGGAAGAACGGTGTACGAGCAGTACTTC